What follows are 4 T cell receptor beta chains derived from one specimen sequenced in a study of T cell repertoires in cytomegalovirus infection. From the reads, TCRdb called clonotypes with MiXCR, one entry per CDR3 protein. The sample includes approximately 200,000 distinct CDR3 sequences, approximately 22% of them seen just once. The sequencing sample was made of CD8+ T cells from PBMCs. These TCRs come from a human donor in good health (CMV status not recorded). Some clones in this sample may be carry-over from other donors' samples.

This chain uses TRBV11-2 with TRBJ2-7; D possibly corresponds to TRBD2 (7 bases). Per germline, CDR1 SGHAT and CDR2 FQNNGV. V lost 0 bases and J lost 7, with 16 bases in between. The CDR3 extends over 15 amino acids. CDR3 protein: CASSLDWGGAWEQYF. The CDR3 bases are TGTGCCAGCAGCTTAGATTGGGGGGGGGCATGGGAGCAGTACTTC.

The V gene is TRBV4-1, the J gene TRBJ2-1; TRBD2 matches at 10 bases. This CDR3 comprises 16 residues. V lost 0 bases and J lost 7; bases outside the gene matches: 6. Germline loops: CDR1 MGHRA, CDR2 YSYEKL. The CDR3 DNA is TGCGCCAGCAGCCAAGAGCAGCGGGGGGGCCGAAATGAGCAGTTCTTC. This sequence encodes CASSQEQRGGRNEQFF.

At least ten counts were recorded for this clonotype. V usage is TRBV7-8 and J usage is TRBJ2-3, with 7 bases matching TRBD1. CDR1 is SGHVS, CDR2 FQNEAQ, per germline. J gave up 1 base and V 5 bases, and 3 bases lay outside the gene matches. This CDR3 has 14 residues. The CDR3 loop reads CASSIGQGTDTQYF. The CDR3, as DNA: TGTGCCAGCAGCATCGGACAGGGCACAGATACGCAGTATTTT.

This rearrangement joins TRBV6-2 or TRBV6-3 to TRBJ2-3; no definite D call. There are 14 residues in the CDR3. With 8 bases removed from V and 0 bases from J, the gap between germline ends came to 12 bases. Germline V lookup: CDR1 MNHEY, CDR2 SVGEGT. CDR3 in DNA: TGTGCCAGCTATGGGATTTTTAGCACAGATACGCAGTATTTT. It encodes CASYGIFSTDTQYF.